What follows are 8 T cell receptor beta chains derived from one specimen sequenced in a study of OX40 agonist ivuxolimab in advanced cancers. Profiling relied on immunoSEQ multiplex PCR, and the TCRdb table lists in-frame clones only, not all of them. The table has roughly 15,000 clones, 80% to 95% seen once; the top ten hold roughly 7%. This material consisted of CD4+ or CD8+ T cells sorted from blood, taken in a trial of the OX40 agonist ivuxolimab. These receptor sequences come from an adult with an advanced solid tumor such as melanoma, head and neck, liver or kidney cancer.

The gene calls are TRBV7-8 and TRBJ2-7, with D maybe TRBD1 (6 bases). This CDR3 spans 12 amino acids. With 5 bases removed from V and 5 bases from J, the gap between germline ends came to 10 bases. Germline CDR1 is SGHVS and CDR2 is FQNEAQ. The CDR3 loop reads CASSGHRDEQYF. CDR3 nucleotides: TGTGCCAGCAGCGGGCACAGGGACGAGCAGTACTTC.

The chain is built from TRBV15 and TRBJ1-6; D perhaps matches TRBD1 (6 bases). Deletions cut 3 bases from V and 7 bases from J, with 7 bases between. The CDR3 runs to 13 residues. Germline lookup yields CDR1 LNHNV and CDR2 YYDKDF (reference sequence). CDR3 bases: TGTGCCACCAGCAGCGACAGGAATTCACCCCTCCACTTT. Protein sequence: CATSSDRNSPLHF.

DNA for the CDR3: TGCGCCAGCAGCTTATCGGGAGATGCGCAGTTCTTC. Amino acid sequence: CASSLSGDAQFF. The chain uses TRBV5-1 and TRBJ2-1; tentative D call: TRBD2 (6 bases). The germline V and J ends were trimmed by 2 bases and 12 bases, with 12 bases remaining between them. The CDR3 contains 12 residues. Germline-derived CDR1 and CDR2 are SGHRS and YFSETQ.

The chain employs TRBV6-5 and TRBJ2-7; D not certain. V lost 2 bases and J lost 3, with 8 bases in between. From germline, CDR1 is MNHEY and CDR2 SVGAGI. This CDR3 region has 13 residues. In DNA form, the CDR3 reads TGTGCCAGCAGTTACGGCAGAATCTACGAGCAGTACTTC. Translating it yields CASSYGRIYEQYF.

The chain recombines TRBV11-3 with TRBJ2-3, with no clear D. This CDR3 has 12 residues. Trimming removed 5 bases from V and 7 bases from J, with 10 bases in between. Germline loops: CDR1 SGHNT, CDR2 YENEEA. The CDR3 protein is CASSDPSHTQYF. DNA of the CDR3: TGTGCCAGCAGCGACCCTAGTCATACGCAGTATTTT.

This clone is medium-sized (0.01 to 0.1%) by share. The gene calls are TRBV7-6 and TRBJ2-7, with D perhaps matching TRBD1 (6 bases). Trimming removed 5 bases from V and 3 bases from J, with 17 bases in between. The V gene's germline CDR1 is SGHVS and CDR2 FNYEAQ. CDR3 size: 15 residues. In nucleotides, the CDR3 is TGTGCCAGCAGCAGATCGACAGGAATGCTCTACGAGCAGTACTTC. Its translation is CASSRSTGMLYEQYF.

The chain links TRBV7-2 to TRBJ1-2, with D perhaps TRBD1 (5 bases). The length of the CDR3 is 14 residues. The V end lost 4 bases, the J end lost 2 bases, and 11 bases lay between the germline ends. Germline-derived CDR1 and CDR2 are SGHTA and FQGNSA. This CDR3 is CASSWLEGNYGYTF. The CDR3 DNA is TGTGCCAGCAGCTGGCTCGAGGGGAACTATGGCTACACCTTC.

The rearrangement uses TRBV27 and TRBJ2-7; the match to TRBD1 covers 9 bases. Looked up from germline, CDR1 is MNHEY and CDR2 is SMNVEV (reference sequence). V lost 5 bases, J lost 2 bases, and 10 bases stayed unmatched. The CDR3 loop spans 16 amino acids. This CDR3 is CASSQTPGTGTYEQYF. The CDR3 DNA is TGTGCCAGCAGTCAAACCCCCGGGACAGGGACCTACGAGCAGTACTTC.